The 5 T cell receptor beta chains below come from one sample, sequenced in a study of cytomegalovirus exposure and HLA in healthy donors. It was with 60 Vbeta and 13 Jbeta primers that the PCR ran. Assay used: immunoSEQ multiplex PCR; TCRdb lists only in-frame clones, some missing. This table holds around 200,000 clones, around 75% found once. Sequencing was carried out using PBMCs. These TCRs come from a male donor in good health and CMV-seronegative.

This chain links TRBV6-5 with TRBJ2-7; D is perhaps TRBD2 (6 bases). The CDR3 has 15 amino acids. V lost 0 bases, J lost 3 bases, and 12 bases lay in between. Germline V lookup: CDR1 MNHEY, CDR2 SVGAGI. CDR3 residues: CASSYSFSGLYEQYF. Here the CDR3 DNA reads TGTGCCAGCAGTTACTCGTTTAGCGGACTCTACGAGCAGTACTTC.

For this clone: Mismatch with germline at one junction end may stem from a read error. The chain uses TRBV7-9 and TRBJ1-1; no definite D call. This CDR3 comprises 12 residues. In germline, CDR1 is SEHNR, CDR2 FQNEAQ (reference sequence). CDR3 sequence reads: CSSSYMNTEAFF. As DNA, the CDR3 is TGTTCCAGCAGTTACATGAACACTGAAGCTTTCTTT.

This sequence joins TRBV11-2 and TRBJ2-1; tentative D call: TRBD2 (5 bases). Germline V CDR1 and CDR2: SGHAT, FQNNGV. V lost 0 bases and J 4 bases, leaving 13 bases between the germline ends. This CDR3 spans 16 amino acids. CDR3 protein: CASSLEVAGGYNEQFF. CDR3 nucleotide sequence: TGTGCCAGCAGCTTAGAAGTCGCGGGTGGGTACAATGAGCAGTTCTTC.

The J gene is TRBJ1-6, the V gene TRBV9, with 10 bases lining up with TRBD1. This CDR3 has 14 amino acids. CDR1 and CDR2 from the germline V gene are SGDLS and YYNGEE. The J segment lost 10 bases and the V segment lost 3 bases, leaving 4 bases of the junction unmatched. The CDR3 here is CASSATGGRSPLHF. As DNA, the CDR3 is TGTGCCAGCAGCGCGACAGGGGGCCGGTCACCCCTCCACTTT.

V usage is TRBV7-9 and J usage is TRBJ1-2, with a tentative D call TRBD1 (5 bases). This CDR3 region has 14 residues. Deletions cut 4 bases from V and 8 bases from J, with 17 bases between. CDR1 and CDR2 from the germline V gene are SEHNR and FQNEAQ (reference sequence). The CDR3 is CASSYDSLPGGYTF. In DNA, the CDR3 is TGTGCCAGCAGCTACGACAGCCTTCCAGGCGGCTACACCTTC.